The sequence of this T cell receptor beta chain was determined in a study of cytomegalovirus exposure and HLA in healthy donors. The study's findings and limits: For most TCR beta V segments, an earlier analysis put the productive rate at about 90% or about 30% of the time.

Turning to this clone: Its antigen is as yet unknown.

The J segment lost 5 bases and the V segment lost 9 bases, leaving 7 bases of the junction unmatched. There are 14 residues in the CDR3. Germline V CDR1 and CDR2: SGHTA, FQGNSA. 60 Vbeta and 13 Jbeta primers were used in PCR. Data came from immunoSEQ multiplex PCR; TCRdb stores just in-frame clones and leaves some out. The sample shows 200,000 to 250,000 clones, around nine tenths of them seen only once. The receptor was isolated from a woman aged 18-29 years in good health and CMV-seronegative. The V gene is TRBV7-2, the J gene TRBJ1-6; 7 positions agree with TRBD1. The sample was PBMCs. Written as DNA, the CDR3 is TGTGCCAGTCGGAGGGGGCTGGATAATTCACCCCTCCACTTT. Translation: CASRRGLDNSPLHF.